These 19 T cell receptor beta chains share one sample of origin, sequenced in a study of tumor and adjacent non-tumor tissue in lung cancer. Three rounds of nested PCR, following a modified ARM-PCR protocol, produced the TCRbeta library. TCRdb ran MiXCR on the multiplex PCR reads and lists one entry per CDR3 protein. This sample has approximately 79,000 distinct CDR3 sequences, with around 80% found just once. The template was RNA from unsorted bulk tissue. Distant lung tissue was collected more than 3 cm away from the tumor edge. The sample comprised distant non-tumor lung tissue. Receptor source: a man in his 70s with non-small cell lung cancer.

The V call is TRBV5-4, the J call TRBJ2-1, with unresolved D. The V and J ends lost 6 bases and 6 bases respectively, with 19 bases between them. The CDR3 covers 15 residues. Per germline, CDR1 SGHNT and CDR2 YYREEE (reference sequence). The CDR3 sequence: CASNFSSEMSNEQFF. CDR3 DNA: TGTGCCAGCAACTTTTCATCAGAGATGAGCAATGAGCAGTTCTTC.

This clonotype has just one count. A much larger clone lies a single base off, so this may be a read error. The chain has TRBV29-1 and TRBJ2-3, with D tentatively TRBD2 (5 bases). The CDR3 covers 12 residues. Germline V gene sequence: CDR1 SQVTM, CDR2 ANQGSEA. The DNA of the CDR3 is TGCAGCGTTCGTGGAGGTCCCGATACGCATTATTTT. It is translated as CSVRGGPDTHYF.

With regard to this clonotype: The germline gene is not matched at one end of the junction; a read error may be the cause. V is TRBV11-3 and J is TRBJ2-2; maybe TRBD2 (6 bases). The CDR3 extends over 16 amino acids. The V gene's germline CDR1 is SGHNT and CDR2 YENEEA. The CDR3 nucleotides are TGTGCCAGCACCGATGGGGGGATGGATCGTGGCGGGGAGTTGTTTTTT. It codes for CASTDGGMDRGGELFF.

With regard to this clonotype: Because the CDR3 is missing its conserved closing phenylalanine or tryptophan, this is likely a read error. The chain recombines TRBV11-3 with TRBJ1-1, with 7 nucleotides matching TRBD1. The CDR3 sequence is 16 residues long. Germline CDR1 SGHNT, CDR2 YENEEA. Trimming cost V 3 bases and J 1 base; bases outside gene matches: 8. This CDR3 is CASSFRDRNRNTEAFL. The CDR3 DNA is TGTGCCAGCAGCTTCCGGGACAGAAACCGGAACACTGAAGCTTTCTTA.

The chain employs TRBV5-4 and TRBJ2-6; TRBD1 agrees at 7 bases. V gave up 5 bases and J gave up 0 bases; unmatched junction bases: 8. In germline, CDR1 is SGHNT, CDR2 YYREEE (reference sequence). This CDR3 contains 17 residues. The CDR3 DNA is TGTGCCAGCAGTTTTCAGGGGGAGTACTCTGGGGCCAACGTCCTGACTTTC. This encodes CASSFQGEYSGANVLTF.

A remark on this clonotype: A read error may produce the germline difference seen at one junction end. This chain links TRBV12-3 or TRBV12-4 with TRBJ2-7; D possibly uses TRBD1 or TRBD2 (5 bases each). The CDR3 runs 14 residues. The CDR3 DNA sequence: TGTACCAGCAGTTTGGAACGGGGCATCTACGAGCAGTACTTC. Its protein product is CTSSLERGIYEQYF.

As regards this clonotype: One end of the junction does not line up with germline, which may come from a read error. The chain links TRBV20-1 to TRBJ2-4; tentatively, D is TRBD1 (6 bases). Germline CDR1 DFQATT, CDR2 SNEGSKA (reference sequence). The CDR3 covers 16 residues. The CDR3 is CNARVQGRYDKNIQYF. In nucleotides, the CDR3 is TGCAATGCTAGAGTCCAGGGGCGGTATGACAAAAACATTCAGTACTTC.

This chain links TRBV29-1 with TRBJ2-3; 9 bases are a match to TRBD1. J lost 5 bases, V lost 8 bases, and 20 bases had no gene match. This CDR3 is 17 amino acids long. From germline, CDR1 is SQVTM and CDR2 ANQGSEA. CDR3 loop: CSLPLYVTGGDIDTQYF. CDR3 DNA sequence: TGCAGCTTACCCCTATATGTGACAGGGGGGGACATAGATACGCAGTATTTT.

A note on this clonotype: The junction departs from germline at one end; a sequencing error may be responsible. This CDR3 reads CSILQTGAYGYNF. As DNA, the CDR3 is TGCAGCATCCTCCAGACGGGAGCCTATGGCTACAACTTC. This chain links TRBV29-1 with TRBJ1-2; no clear D gene. Per germline, CDR1 SQVTM and CDR2 ANQGSEA. There are 13 residues in the CDR3.

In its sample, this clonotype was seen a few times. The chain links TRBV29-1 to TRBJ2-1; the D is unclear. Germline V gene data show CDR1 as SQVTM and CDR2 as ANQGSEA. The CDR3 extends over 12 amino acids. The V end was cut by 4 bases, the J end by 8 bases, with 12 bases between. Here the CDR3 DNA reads TGCAGCGTTGTGGTTCGGAACGATGAGCAGTTCTTC. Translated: CSVVVRNDEQFF.

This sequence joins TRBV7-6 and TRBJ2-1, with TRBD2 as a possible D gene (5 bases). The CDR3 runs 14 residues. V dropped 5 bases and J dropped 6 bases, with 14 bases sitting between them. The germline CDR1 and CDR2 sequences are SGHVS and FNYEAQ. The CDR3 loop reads CASSRSSVINEQFF. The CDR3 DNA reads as TGTGCCAGCAGCCGGAGTAGCGTGATCAATGAGCAGTTCTTC.

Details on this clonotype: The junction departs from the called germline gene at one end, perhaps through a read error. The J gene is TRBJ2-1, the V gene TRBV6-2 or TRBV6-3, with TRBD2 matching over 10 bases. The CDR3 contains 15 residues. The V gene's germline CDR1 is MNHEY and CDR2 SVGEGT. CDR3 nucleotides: TGTGCCAGCTACGCCGGGACTAGCGTGAAGAATGAGCAGTTCTTT. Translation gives CASYAGTSVKNEQFF.

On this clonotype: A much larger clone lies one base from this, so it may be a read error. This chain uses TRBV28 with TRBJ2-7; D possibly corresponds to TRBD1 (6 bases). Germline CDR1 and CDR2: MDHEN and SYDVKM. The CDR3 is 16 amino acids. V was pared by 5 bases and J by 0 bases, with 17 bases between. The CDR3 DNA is TGTGCCAGCAGTGGCCTCAGGGGAAGGGACTCCTACGAGCAGTACTTC. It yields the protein CASSGLRGRDSYEQYF.

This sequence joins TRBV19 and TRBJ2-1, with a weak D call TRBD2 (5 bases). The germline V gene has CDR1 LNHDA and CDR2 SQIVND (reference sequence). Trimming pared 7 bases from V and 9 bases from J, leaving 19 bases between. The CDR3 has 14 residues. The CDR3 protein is CASMGPARGVEQFF. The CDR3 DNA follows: TGTGCCAGTATGGGCCCAGCCCGGGGAGTTGAGCAGTTCTTC.

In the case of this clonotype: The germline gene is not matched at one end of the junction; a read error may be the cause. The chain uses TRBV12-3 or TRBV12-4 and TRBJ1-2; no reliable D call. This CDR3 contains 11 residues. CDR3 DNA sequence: TGTGTCAGCGGTTCAGACGAAGGCTACACCTTC. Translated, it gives CVSGSDEGYTF.

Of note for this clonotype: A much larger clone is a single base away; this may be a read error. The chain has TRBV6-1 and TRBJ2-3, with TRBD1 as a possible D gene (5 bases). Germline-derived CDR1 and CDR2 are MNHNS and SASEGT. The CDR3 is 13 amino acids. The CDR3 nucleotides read TGTGCCAGCAGTGAACAGGGTACAGATGCGCAGTATTTT. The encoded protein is CASSEQGTDAQYF.

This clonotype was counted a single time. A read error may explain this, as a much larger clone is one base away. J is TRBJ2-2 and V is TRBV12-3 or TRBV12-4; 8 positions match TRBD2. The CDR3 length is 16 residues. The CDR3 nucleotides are TGTGCCAGCAAGGGCGGGGGGACGCCGAACACCAGGGAGCTGTTTTTT. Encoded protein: CASKGGGTPNTRELFF.

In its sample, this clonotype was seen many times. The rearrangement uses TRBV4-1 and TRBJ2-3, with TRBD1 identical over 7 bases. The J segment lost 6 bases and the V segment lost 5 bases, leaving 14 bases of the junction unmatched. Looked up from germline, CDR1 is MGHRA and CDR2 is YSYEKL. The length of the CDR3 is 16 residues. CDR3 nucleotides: TGCGCCAGCAGCAAAGGAGCCAGGGGGTTCGTGGATACGCAGTATTTT. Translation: CASSKGARGFVDTQYF.

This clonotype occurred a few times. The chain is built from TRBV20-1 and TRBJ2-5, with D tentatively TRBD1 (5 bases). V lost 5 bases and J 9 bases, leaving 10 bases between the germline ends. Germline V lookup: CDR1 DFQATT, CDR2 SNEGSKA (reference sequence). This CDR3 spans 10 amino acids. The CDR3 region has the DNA TGCAGTGCTCGACAGCGCGCCCAGTACTTC. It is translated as CSARQRAQYF.